The 30 T cell receptor beta chains below were found in one sample sequenced in a study of cytomegalovirus exposure and HLA in healthy donors. The data were produced by immunoSEQ multiplex PCR, yet TCRdb's version contains in-frame clones alone and is incomplete. The sample consists of about 79,000 clones, 80% to 95% of them appearing once. Sequencing input: PBMCs. The receptor set was obtained from a woman in her thirties in good health and CMV-seronegative.

The chain employs TRBV7-8 and TRBJ2-7, with 11 nucleotides matching TRBD1. The V and J ends lost 5 bases and 1 base, in that order; junction bases with no gene match: 7. The CDR3 consists of 16 residues. CDR1 is SGHVS and CDR2 is FQNEAQ in the germline V gene. CDR3 sequence: CASSLHWDRGSYEQYF. CDR3 in DNA: TGTGCCAGCAGCCTTCACTGGGACAGGGGGTCCTACGAGCAGTACTTC.

The chain is built from TRBV2 and TRBJ2-7; D is perhaps TRBD2 (6 bases). The germline V gene has CDR1 SNHLY and CDR2 FYNNEI. This CDR3 is built from 16 residues. Trimming left V 5 bases short and J 0 bases short, with 17 bases between. CDR3 DNA: TGTGCCAGCAGTCCTCCGGGACTCGTGAGCTCCTACGAGCAGTACTTC. This encodes CASSPPGLVSSYEQYF.

This chain links TRBV27 with TRBJ1-5, with TRBD1 matching over 10 bases. The V and J ends lost 3 bases and 4 bases, in that order; junction bases with no gene match: 9. The CDR3 has 17 amino acids. CDR1 and CDR2 (germline): MNHEY, SMNVEV (reference sequence). The CDR3 loop is CASSFLTGTGVNQPQHF. In DNA form, the CDR3 reads TGTGCCAGCAGTTTCTTAACCGGGACAGGGGTTAATCAGCCCCAGCATTTT.

The V call is TRBV30, the J call TRBJ2-2, with a tentative D call TRBD2 (5 bases). V lost 0 bases to trimming and J lost 4 bases, with 9 bases between them. Germline V gene sequence: CDR1 GTSNPN, CDR2 SVGIG (reference sequence). This CDR3 contains 14 residues. CDR3 in amino acids: CAWSVAAGTGELFF. Written as DNA, the CDR3 is TGTGCCTGGAGTGTAGCGGCAGGCACCGGGGAGCTGTTTTTT.

The CDR3 loop reads CASSLQVYTGELFF. The CDR3 nucleotides are TGTGCCAGTAGTCTACAGGTTTACACCGGGGAGCTGTTTTTT. J is TRBJ2-2 and V is TRBV19, with D possibly being TRBD1 (5 bases). The CDR3 runs to 14 residues. Germline V CDR1 and CDR2: LNHDA, SQIVND (reference sequence). V shed 5 bases and J shed 3 bases, with 10 bases lying between them.

This sequence joins TRBV11-2 and TRBJ1-3; weak D call: TRBD1 (5 bases). The CDR3 has 15 residues. Trimming shortened V by 5 bases and J by 3 bases, and 14 bases separated the two germline ends. Per the germline V gene, CDR1 is SGHAT and CDR2 is FQNNGV. CDR3 region: CASSPTGGRGNTIYF. CDR3 DNA sequence: TGTGCCAGCAGCCCAACGGGGGGACGTGGAAACACCATATATTTT.

The V call is TRBV5-5, the J call TRBJ1-2; 8 bases fit TRBD1. The CDR3 is 14 amino acids. Germline trimming cut 4 bases from V and 8 bases from J; bases unmatched to any gene: 10. Germline V gives CDR1 SGHKS, CDR2 YYEKEE (reference sequence). In nucleotides, the CDR3 is TGTGCCAGCAGCCCGATGGGACAGGTGGGCGGCTACACCTTC. Protein product: CASSPMGQVGGYTF.

This clone has only one observation. V usage is TRBV9 and J usage is TRBJ2-2; a weak D match, TRBD2 (7 bases). CDR1 is SGDLS and CDR2 is YYNGEE in the germline V gene. V lost 3 bases and J 0 bases, leaving 12 bases between the germline ends. The CDR3 is 16 amino acids. The CDR3 reads CASSGRGAANTGELFF. CDR3 DNA sequence: TGTGCCAGCAGCGGACGGGGGGCGGCGAACACCGGGGAGCTGTTTTTT.

The chain recombines TRBV6-1 with TRBJ1-2, with 7 nucleotides matching TRBD1. CDR3 length: 13 amino acids. The V segment lost 4 bases and the J segment 3 bases; nucleotides outside the gene matches: 2. Looked up from germline, CDR1 is MNHNS and CDR2 is SASEGT. CDR3 sequence: CASSVDRDYGYTF. CDR3 nucleotides: TGTGCCAGCAGTGTAGACAGGGACTATGGCTACACCTTC.

CDR3 sequence reads: CASSVQGYNTEAFF. The CDR3 coding sequence is TGTGCCAGCAGCGTCCAGGGGTATAACACTGAAGCTTTCTTT. The chain carries TRBV9 and TRBJ1-1, with a tentative D call TRBD1 (6 bases). There are 14 residues in the CDR3. V gave up 2 bases and J gave up 2 bases, with 10 bases separating them. The germline V gene encodes CDR1 SGDLS and CDR2 YYNGEE.

The genes are TRBV4-1 and TRBJ2-3, with D possibly being TRBD2 (5 bases). V was clipped by 1 base and J by 1 base, with 6 bases between them. The CDR3 extends over 14 amino acids. Germline V gene sequence: CDR1 MGHRA, CDR2 YSYEKL. CDR3: CASSQGRGTDTQYF. CDR3 sequence (DNA): TGCGCCAGCAGCCAAGGGCGGGGCACAGATACGCAGTATTTT.

The chain joins TRBV18 to TRBJ2-7, with D tentatively TRBD2 (6 bases). Trimming cost V 3 bases and J 3 bases, with 18 bases left between them. Germline lookup yields CDR1 KGHSH and CDR2 LQKENI. The CDR3 totals 16 residues. This chain's CDR3 is CASSPPGLRLGYEQYF. DNA for the CDR3: TGTGCCAGCTCACCTCCGGGACTGCGATTGGGCTACGAGCAGTACTTC.

The CDR3 sequence: CASSTGQATTNEKLFF. The CDR3 nucleotides are TGTGCCAGCAGCACGGGACAGGCGACAACTAATGAAAAACTGTTTTTT. The chain uses TRBV7-9 and TRBJ1-4; 8 bases fit TRBD1. In germline, CDR1 is SEHNR, CDR2 FQNEAQ (reference sequence). J lost 0 bases, V lost 5 bases, and 5 bases had no gene match. This CDR3 is built from 16 residues.

The chain employs TRBV6-1 and TRBJ2-2; weak D call: TRBD2 (5 bases). V was shortened by 2 bases and J by 5 bases, with 12 bases between the two germline ends. The germline V gene encodes CDR1 MNHNS and CDR2 SASEGT. The CDR3 runs 15 residues. The CDR3 spells CASSEPAGGTGELFF. The CDR3 DNA reads as TGTGCCAGCAGTGAACCAGCCGGAGGAACCGGGGAGCTGTTTTTT.

The chain joins TRBV29-1 to TRBJ2-1; 9 bases match TRBD2. The CDR3 has 15 amino acids. V was clipped by 4 bases and J by 4 bases; unmatched bases: 8. Germline CDR1 SQVTM, CDR2 ANQGSEA. CDR3 sequence reads: CSVVWGGRAYNEQFF. CDR3 in DNA: TGCAGCGTTGTTTGGGGCGGGAGGGCATACAATGAGCAGTTCTTC.

V is TRBV30 and J is TRBJ2-1; TRBD2 matches at 11 bases. This CDR3 is built from 15 residues. The germline V gene encodes CDR1 GTSNPN and CDR2 SVGIG (reference sequence). Trimming took 2 bases from V and 6 from J; bases not matched to a gene: 6. This CDR3 reads CAWSTRLAGGNEQFF. The DNA of the CDR3 is TGTGCCTGGAGTACTAGGCTAGCGGGGGGCAATGAGCAGTTCTTC.

The chain links TRBV7-2 to TRBJ1-2; D is unresolved. Per germline, CDR1 SGHTA and CDR2 FQGNSA. The germline V and J ends were trimmed by 0 bases and 2 bases, with 7 bases remaining between them. The CDR3 totals 14 residues. The DNA for the CDR3 is TGTGCCAGCAGCTTAGCTTCGGGGAACTATGGCTACACCTTC. Translated, it gives CASSLASGNYGYTF.

This clone appeared once. CDR3 protein: CASSFGDRTYEQYF. The CDR3 DNA reads as TGTGCCAGCAGTTTTGGGGACAGGACCTACGAGCAGTACTTC. The chain is built from TRBV28 and TRBJ2-7; 8 bases agree with TRBD1. Germline CDR1 reads MDHEN; CDR2 reads SYDVKM. J lost 2 bases, V lost 3 bases, and 3 bases had no gene match. The CDR3 is 14 residues long.

The J gene is TRBJ2-1, the V gene TRBV2; D is perhaps TRBD1 (5 bases). The CDR3 runs 13 residues. Germline V gene lookup returns CDR1 SNHLY and CDR2 FYNNEI. V shed 6 bases and J shed 14 bases, with 20 bases lying between them. CDR3 sequence (DNA): TGTGCCAGCAGAGCTCAACTCACGACAGAAGAGTTCTTC. Residues: CASRAQLTTEEFF.

V and J are TRBV7-6 and TRBJ2-7; 8 nucleotides agree with TRBD1. This CDR3 has 15 amino acids. V shed 1 base and J 1 base; nucleotides not matched to a gene: 3. Germline-derived CDR1 and CDR2 are SGHVS and FNYEAQ. The CDR3 region has the DNA TGTGCCAGCAGCTTAGAGGGGACAGGATCCTACGAGCAGTACTTC. This sequence encodes CASSLEGTGSYEQYF.

The chain couples TRBV15 to TRBJ1-2; possible D gene TRBD1, 6 bases. This CDR3 region has 18 residues. Germline CDR1 LNHNV, CDR2 YYDKDF (reference sequence). Trimming took 3 bases from V and 0 from J, leaving 20 bases between them. DNA for the CDR3: TGTGCCACCAGCAGTCTTCGACAGGTTTTTGACCCTAACTATGGCTACACCTTC. This gives the protein CATSSLRQVFDPNYGYTF.

V gene TRBV7-2 combines with J gene TRBJ1-6; D ambiguous. CDR1 SGHTA and CDR2 FQGNSA come from the germline V gene. The CDR3 contains 17 residues. The V end lost 2 bases, the J end lost 5 bases, and 16 bases lay between the germline ends. The CDR3 bases are TGTGCCAGCAGCTTAAGGACCGGACTGCTAAATAATTCACCCCTCCACTTT. It translates to CASSLRTGLLNNSPLHF.

V usage is TRBV19 and J usage is TRBJ1-2; tentative D call: TRBD1 (5 bases). The V and J ends lost 3 bases and 1 base respectively, with 9 bases between them. The CDR3 is 14 amino acids. Germline assignment: CDR1 LNHDA and CDR2 SQIVND (reference sequence). CDR3 nucleotide sequence: TGTGCCAGTAGTATTTCCAGGGTTAACTATGGCTACACCTTC. Protein: CASSISRVNYGYTF. Based on the CDR3 plus reference TRBV19 and TRBJ1-2, the full variable domain is DGGITQSPKYLFRKEGQNVTLSCEQNLNHDAMYWYRQDPGQGLRLIYYSQIVNDFQKGDIAEGYSVSREKKESFPLTVTSAQKNPTAFYLCASSISRVNYGYTFGSGTRLTVV.

The CDR3 region has the DNA TGTGCCTGGGGCGGACAGGGCAGTCTCAAAAACATTCAGTACTTC. Amino acid sequence: CAWGGQGSLKNIQYF. The genes are TRBV30 and TRBJ2-4; 8 bases map to TRBD1. Germline V lookup: CDR1 GTSNPN, CDR2 SVGIG (reference sequence). The CDR3 is made up of 15 amino acids. The junction had 9 bases not matched to a gene; V was cut back by 5 bases and J by 3 bases.

The chain combines TRBV19 with TRBJ2-1; 7 bases map to TRBD2. Unmatched junction bases numbered 16, after V lost 5 bases and J lost 9 bases. Germline V gene data show CDR1 as LNHDA and CDR2 as SQIVND (reference sequence). This CDR3 contains 16 residues. CDR3 nucleotides: TGTGCCAGTAGTTCCCCCTGGGGAGGGCCTCTGGCTGAGCAGTTCTTC. As protein: CASSSPWGGPLAEQFF.

This rearrangement joins TRBV6-1 to TRBJ1-2, with 8 bases fitting TRBD1. The CDR3 consists of 16 residues. Losses at the gene ends were 5 bases for V and 5 bases for J; bases not matched to a gene: 13. Germline CDR1 and CDR2: MNHNS and SASEGT. The CDR3, as DNA: TGTGCCAGCAGTCAAGGACAGGGACCTTTTCGGTATGGCTACACCTTC. It codes for CASSQGQGPFRYGYTF.

This sequence joins TRBV5-4 and TRBJ2-1; 9 bases are shared with TRBD2. This CDR3 region has 16 residues. Germline lookup yields CDR1 SGHNT and CDR2 YYREEE (reference sequence). With 3 bases clipped from V and 8 bases from J, the junction kept 12 bases outside the gene matches. CDR3 DNA sequence: TGTGCCAGCAGCTGGAAGGGCGGGGCGGGAGGGTATGAGCAGTTCTTC. Protein sequence: CASSWKGGAGGYEQFF.

This clone came up once. The chain joins TRBV27 to TRBJ2-1; 7 bases line up with TRBD2. V lost 3 bases, J lost 3 bases, and 5 bases stayed unmatched. CDR3 length: 15 residues. Germline values: CDR1 MNHEY, CDR2 SMNVEV (reference sequence). The CDR3 DNA is TGTGCCAGCAGTTTTATGGGGGGGGACTACAATGAGCAGTTCTTC. Translating it yields CASSFMGGDYNEQFF.

CDR3 loop: CASSAINTGQPQHF. DNA of the CDR3: TGTGCCAGTAGCGCAATTAATACAGGACAGCCCCAGCATTTT. V gene TRBV19 combines with J gene TRBJ1-5; perhaps TRBD1 as D (5 bases). V lost 6 bases and J 7 bases, leaving 16 bases between the germline ends. The CDR3 consists of 14 residues. Germline loops: CDR1 LNHDA, CDR2 SQIVND (reference sequence). Using reference TRBV19 and TRBJ1-5 for the parts outside the CDR3, the full variable domain is DGGITQSPKYLFRKEGQNVTLSCEQNLNHDAMYWYRQDPGQGLRLIYYSQIVNDFQKGDIAEGYSVSREKKESFPLTVTSAQKNPTAFYLCASSAINTGQPQHFGDGTRLSIL.

The gene calls are TRBV6-5 and TRBJ2-1; 8 nucleotides align to TRBD2. This CDR3 contains 15 residues. Per the germline V gene, CDR1 is MNHEY and CDR2 is SVGAGI. V was clipped by 5 bases and J by 6 bases; unmatched bases: 9. DNA of the CDR3: TGTGCCAGCAGTACTGGGCTAGCGGGCCTCAATGAGCAGTTCTTC. Translation: CASSTGLAGLNEQFF.